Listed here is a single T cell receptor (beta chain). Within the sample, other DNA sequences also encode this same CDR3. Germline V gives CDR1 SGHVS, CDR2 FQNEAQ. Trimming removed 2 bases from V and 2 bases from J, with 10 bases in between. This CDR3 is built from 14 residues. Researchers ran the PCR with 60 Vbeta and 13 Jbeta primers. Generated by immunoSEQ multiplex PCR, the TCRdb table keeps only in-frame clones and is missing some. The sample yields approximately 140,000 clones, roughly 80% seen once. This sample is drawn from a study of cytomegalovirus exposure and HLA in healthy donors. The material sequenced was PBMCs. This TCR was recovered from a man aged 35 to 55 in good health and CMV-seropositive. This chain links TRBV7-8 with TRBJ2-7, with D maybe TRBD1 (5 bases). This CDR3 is CASSLRQGPYEQYF. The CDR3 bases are TGTGCCAGCAGCTTACGTCAGGGTCCCTACGAGCAGTACTTC.